Listed below are T cell receptor beta chains from one sample, sequenced in a study of blood T cell repertoires in COVID-19. Profiling relied on immunoSEQ multiplex PCR, and the TCRdb table lists in-frame clones only, not all of them. Among about 90,000 clones listed, approximately 80% were seen once. The sample consisted of peripheral blood. Source of these receptors: a man aged 65 to 79 with acute or convalescent COVID-19. The CDR3 runs from the conserved cysteine through the conserved F or W. A D gene is named only where the DNA matches it firmly. Expanded clones get a size class; other rows say once, few or many, or leave the size out.

clone size,J gene,D gene,V gene,CDR3 DNA,CDR3 protein
NA,TRBJ1-2,NA,TRBV5-5,TGTGCCAGCAGCTTGGACAGGGATGGCTACACCTTC,CASSLDRDGYTF
NA,TRBJ1-3,TRBD1,TRBV5-1,TGCGCCAGCAGCTTGCCAGGGGGAGACACCATATATTTT,CASSLPGGDTIYF
NA,TRBJ1-5,NA,TRBV5-4,TGTGCCAGCAGCCCGCAACCTACTGGCAATCAGCCCCAGCATTTT,CASSPQPTGNQPQHF
NA,TRBJ1-1,TRBD1,TRBV5-1,TGCGCCAGCAGCGCCGAACAGGGGATCGGAACTGAAGCTTTCTTT,CASSAEQGIGTEAFF
NA,TRBJ2-3,TRBD1,TRBV3-1/TRBV3-2,TGTGCCAGCAGCCCACGGCAGGGACAGGGCACAGATACGCAGTATTTT,CASSPRQGQGTDTQYF
few,TRBJ1-1,NA,TRBV7-9,TGTGCCAGCAGCTTAGGAGGACCCGGGACACCGAACACTGAAGCTTTCTTT,CASSLGGPGTPNTEAFF
NA,TRBJ1-2,TRBD1,TRBV12-3/TRBV12-4,TGTGCCAGCAGTTTGGGGACAGGGGTAGGCTACACCTTC,CASSLGTGVGYTF
NA,TRBJ2-2,NA,TRBV10-1,TGCGCCAGCAGTGACGGGAAAACTTACTTGAACACCGGGGAGCTGTTTTTT,CASSDGKTYLNTGELFF
NA,TRBJ2-2,NA,TRBV12-3/TRBV12-4,TGTGCCAGCAATGAACGGACCGGGGAGCTGTTTTTT,CASNERTGELFF
NA,TRBJ1-1,NA,TRBV6-5,TGTGCCAGCAGTAAAACAGGAAAAACTGAAGCTTTCTTT,CASSKTGKTEAFF
NA,TRBJ2-5,TRBD1,TRBV29-1,TGCAGCGTCGAGGGACAGGGAAGGGAGACCCAGTACTTC,CSVEGQGRETQYF
NA,TRBJ1-5,NA,TRBV10-3,TGTGCCATCAGTGAGAAGATAGGTGTTCGGGAGTGGGATCAGCCCCAGCATTTT,CAISEKIGVREWDQPQHF
NA,TRBJ2-6,TRBD1,TRBV28,TGTGCCAGCAGTTTAATCTGGACAGGGGGCGGTAGCGACGTCCTGACTTTC,CASSLIWTGGGSDVLTF
NA,TRBJ2-1,NA,TRBV7-9,TGTGCCAGCAGCCCCGAGGAGCTAAGGAATGAGCAGTTCTTC,CASSPEELRNEQFF
NA,TRBJ1-5,TRBD1,TRBV28,TGTGCCAGCAGTCCCTCAGCGACAGGGATCAATCAGCCCCAGCATTTT,CASSPSATGINQPQHF
NA,TRBJ2-5,NA,TRBV28,TGTGCCAGCAGCTCTCCCTTTGGGCAGGGGTTAGCGAAAGTCCAAGAGACCCAGTACTTC,CASSSPFGQGLAKVQETQYF
once,TRBJ1-3,NA,TRBV5-1,TGCGCCAGCAGCTTGGAAGGGGGATATGGAAACACCATATATTTT,CASSLEGGYGNTIYF
NA,TRBJ2-1,TRBD2,TRBV9,TGTGCCAGCAGCGTGGTGGCGGGGGTCTACAATGAGCAGTTCTTC,CASSVVAGVYNEQFF
NA,TRBJ2-3,TRBD2,TRBV6-5,TGTGCCAGCTGCCCCGGGGGGGATACGCAGTATTTT,CASCPGGDTQYF
NA,TRBJ1-1,NA,TRBV5-1,TGCGCCAGCAGCTTGGCCGGGGGTTCTGAAGCTTTCTTT,CASSLAGGSEAFF
NA,TRBJ1-1,TRBD1,TRBV2,TGTGCCAGCAACAGACAGGGTAACACTGAAGCTTTCTTT,CASNRQGNTEAFF
NA,TRBJ1-1,NA,TRBV4-2,TGTGCCAGCAGCCAAGCCGGAGAGAACACTGAAGCTTTCTTT,CASSQAGENTEAFF
NA,TRBJ1-1,NA,TRBV6-5,TGTGCCAGCGCCCTCCCCCGGGTTAACACTGAAGCTTTCTTT,CASALPRVNTEAFF
many,TRBJ1-4,NA,TRBV30,TGTGCCTGGGACCCCGGCAGGGGTGAAAAACTGTTTTTT,CAWDPGRGEKLFF
NA,TRBJ2-1,NA,TRBV24-1,TGTGCCACCAGTGAATCTAGGAATGAGCAGTTCTTC,CATSESRNEQFF
NA,TRBJ2-1,TRBD2,TRBV4-2,TGTGCCAGCAGCCAAGAATCGGGGGCGGGAGGGACCAGTGAGCAGTTCTTC,CASSQESGAGGTSEQFF
NA,TRBJ2-7,TRBD2,TRBV11-2,TGTGCCAGCAGCAATAGCGGGAGGGCCGACGAGCAGTACTTC,CASSNSGRADEQYF
few,TRBJ1-1,NA,TRBV11-2,TGTGCCAGCAGCTCTAACACGGACAGTGAAGCTTTCTTT,CASSSNTDSEAFF
NA,TRBJ1-6,NA,TRBV5-1,TGCGCCAGCAGCCACAGGGTTGGTAATTCACCCCTCCACTTT,CASSHRVGNSPLHF
NA,TRBJ1-6,NA,TRBV5-6,TGTGCCAGCAGCTCCAGAATACCTTTCTATAATTCACCCCTCCACTTT,CASSSRIPFYNSPLHF
NA,TRBJ1-2,TRBD1,TRBV2,TGTGCCAGCAGGAAAACCGGGACAGGGGGAGGCTACACCTTC,CASRKTGTGGGYTF
NA,TRBJ1-1,NA,TRBV29-1,TGCAGCGGTACAGGTTCCCCGAACACTGAAGCTTTCTTT,CSGTGSPNTEAFF
NA,TRBJ1-4,NA,TRBV7-3,TGTGCCAGCACCTTATATGTTGCAACTAATGAAAAACTGTTTTTT,CASTLYVATNEKLFF
NA,TRBJ2-1,TRBD1,TRBV7-9,TGTGCCAGCAGCCAAGCGACAGGGGGCCCGAAAGGGAATGAGCAGTTCTTC,CASSQATGGPKGNEQFF
few,TRBJ1-1,NA,TRBV5-1,TGCGCCAGCAGCACCAGGGCAGAGAACACTGAAGCTTTCTTT,CASSTRAENTEAFF
NA,TRBJ1-6,NA,TRBV10-3,TGTGCCATCAGTGAGACATCTAGGGGAAACAATAATTCACCCCTCCACTTT,CAISETSRGNNNSPLHF
NA,TRBJ2-1,NA,TRBV19,TGTGCCAGTAGTATTAAAAATGAGCAGTTCTTC,CASSIKNEQFF